Shown below are 28 T cell receptor beta chains from a single sample sequenced in a study of blood T cells in healthy people across ages. Then a second PCR, running roughly 7 to 11 cycles, was carried out with a sample-barcoded 5' primer and a J-beta primer mix. TCRdb passed the 5' RACE reads through MiXCR, listing each CDR3 protein once. The data show 1,500,000 or so distinct CDR3 sequences, approximately 63% seen once. Sequencing was performed on blood. The origin of the receptors is a man younger than 35 in good health.

V gene TRBV4-1 combines with J gene TRBJ1-2, with D possibly matching TRBD1 (5 bases). Germline V lookup: CDR1 MGHRA, CDR2 YSYEKL. CDR3 length: 13 residues. The V and J ends lost 1 base and 10 bases respectively, with 13 bases between them. The DNA for the CDR3 is TGCGCCAGCAGCCAAGTCGTTGCACAGGCCTACACCTTC. It encodes CASSQVVAQAYTF.

This chain uses TRBV5-1 with TRBJ1-1; TRBD1 agrees at 10 bases. The V segment lost 3 bases and the J segment 2 bases; nucleotides outside the gene matches: 4. CDR3 length equals 15 residues. Germline values: CDR1 SGHRS, CDR2 YFSETQ. The CDR3 DNA is TGCGCCAGCAGCTCAGCGACAGGGGGCAACACTGAAGCTTTCTTT. Protein sequence: CASSSATGGNTEAFF.

The chain recombines TRBV29-1 with TRBJ2-7; a weak D match, TRBD2 (5 bases). V lost 6 bases and J 2 bases, leaving 14 bases between the germline ends. Germline lookup yields CDR1 SQVTM and CDR2 ANQGSEA. The CDR3 is 13 residues long. Here the CDR3 reads CSVVLVITYEQYF. In DNA, the CDR3 is TGCAGCGTAGTACTAGTGATTACCTACGAGCAGTACTTC.

CDR3 in DNA: TGTGCCAGCAGCTTAGTCCCGGGACAGGGGAATTCACCCCTCCACTTT. Protein: CASSLVPGQGNSPLHF. The chain combines TRBV7-2 with TRBJ1-6; 10 bases are shared with TRBD1. The CDR3 extends over 16 amino acids. J lost 7 bases, V lost 1 base, and 4 bases had no gene match. The V gene's germline CDR1 is SGHTA and CDR2 FQGNSA. Based on the CDR3 plus reference TRBV7-2 and TRBJ1-6, the full variable domain is GAGVSQSPSNKVTEKGKDVELRCDPISGHTALYWYRQSLGQGLEFLIYFQGNSAPDKSGLPSDRFSAERTGGSVSTLTIQRTQQEDSAVYLCASSLVPGQGNSPLHFGNGTRLTVT.

The CDR3 is CASSLIFGTEAFF. DNA for the CDR3: TGTGCCAGCAGCCTAATATTCGGTACTGAAGCTTTCTTT. The chain carries TRBV3-1 and TRBJ1-1; D call uncertain. V was trimmed by 4 bases and J by 5 bases, leaving 11 bases between them. Germline CDR1 reads LGHDT; CDR2 reads YNNKEL (reference sequence). The CDR3 runs to 13 residues.

This clonotype was counted many times. The chain carries TRBV29-1 and TRBJ2-1, with TRBD2 matching over 11 bases. The CDR3 runs to 14 residues. The germline CDR1 and CDR2 sequences are SQVTM and ANQGSEA. V shed 6 bases, J shed 2 bases, and the junction held 3 bases outside the gene matches. The CDR3 spells CSVSGLAAYNEQFF. CDR3 coding DNA: TGCAGCGTCTCGGGACTAGCGGCCTACAATGAGCAGTTCTTC.

This clonotype appeared a single time. This chain links TRBV7-2 with TRBJ2-5; possible D gene TRBD2, 5 bases. The CDR3 loop spans 15 amino acids. V was clipped by 5 bases and J by 6 bases, with 19 bases between them. The V gene's germline CDR1 is SGHTA and CDR2 FQGNSA. CDR3 in DNA: TGTGCCAGCAGCCCCCCTAGAGGGAGTGCGAAGACCCAGTACTTC. This sequence encodes CASSPPRGSAKTQYF.

The chain joins TRBV20-1 to TRBJ2-1; D is possibly TRBD2 (6 bases). Germline V lookup: CDR1 DFQATT, CDR2 SNEGSKA (reference sequence). This CDR3 region has 15 residues. Trimming removed 0 bases from V and 7 bases from J, with 16 bases in between. DNA for the CDR3: TGCAGTGCTAGAGAGATCCGGGACTTACTGAATGAGCAGTTCTTC. It yields the protein CSAREIRDLLNEQFF.

The V call is TRBV6-6, the J call TRBJ1-1, with D possibly TRBD1 on 5 matching bases. V was cut by 0 bases and J by 3 bases, with 11 bases left in between. Germline loops: CDR1 MNHNY, CDR2 SVGAGI (reference sequence). This CDR3 has 15 residues. The CDR3 DNA reads TGTGCCAGCAGTTACTCGTGGGGCGGGGACACTGAAGCTTTCTTT. Its translation: CASSYSWGGDTEAFF.

This clonotype was observed a few times. The V call is TRBV29-1, the J call TRBJ1-1; D is possibly TRBD1 (5 bases). V lost 7 bases, J lost 5 bases, and 17 bases lay in between. The CDR3 sequence is 13 residues long. Germline assignment: CDR1 SQVTM and CDR2 ANQGSEA. The CDR3: CSGRQKAQTEAFF. The CDR3 DNA sequence: TGCAGCGGTCGACAGAAGGCGCAAACTGAAGCTTTCTTT.

This clonotype was seen repeatedly, ten times or more. The chain has TRBV29-1 and TRBJ2-7; possibly TRBD2 for D (6 bases). Germline assignment: CDR1 SQVTM and CDR2 ANQGSEA. The CDR3 consists of 12 residues. CDR3 nucleotide sequence: TGCAGTGTCGTGACAGCGGGTCGAGAGCAGTACTTC. Protein product: CSVVTAGREQYF.

This rearrangement joins TRBV27 to TRBJ2-5, with 9 bases aligning to TRBD1. J lost 2 bases, V lost 1 base, and 2 bases had no gene match. The CDR3 runs to 15 residues. Germline loops: CDR1 MNHEY, CDR2 SMNVEV (reference sequence). This CDR3 reads CASSLWTGAQETQYF. In DNA form, the CDR3 reads TGTGCCAGCAGTTTATGGACAGGGGCTCAAGAGACCCAGTACTTC.

The rearrangement joins TRBV9 to TRBJ2-3, with a weak D call TRBD1 (5 bases). The germline CDR1 and CDR2 sequences are SGDLS and YYNGEE. V was pared by 0 bases and J by 3 bases, with 11 bases between. The CDR3 runs to 15 residues. This CDR3 is CASSVVSGHTDTQYF. For the CDR3, the DNA is TGTGCCAGCAGCGTAGTGTCAGGGCATACAGATACGCAGTATTTT.

This chain joins TRBV12-3 or TRBV12-4 and TRBJ2-5; 10 nucleotides align to TRBD2. The length of the CDR3 is 14 residues. Trimming cost V 7 bases and J 5 bases; bases outside gene matches: 7. The CDR3 reads CASTTAGGRETQYF. CDR3 DNA sequence: TGTGCCAGCACCACAGCGGGGGGGCGCGAGACCCAGTACTTC.

This chain uses TRBV5-8 with TRBJ2-3; weak D call: TRBD1 (5 bases). This CDR3 is 14 amino acids long. Looked up from germline, CDR1 is SGHTS and CDR2 is YDEGEE. Trimming removed 2 bases from V and 6 bases from J, with 13 bases in between. This chain's CDR3 is CASSFLQGGDTQYF. The DNA of the CDR3 is TGTGCCAGCAGCTTCCTCCAGGGTGGCGATACGCAGTATTTT.

The genes are TRBV7-9 and TRBJ2-1, with D tentatively TRBD1 (5 bases). Germline V gives CDR1 SEHNR, CDR2 FQNEAQ (reference sequence). The CDR3 spans 16 residues. The V and J ends lost 7 bases and 4 bases respectively, with 20 bases between them. For the CDR3, the DNA is TGTGCCAGCACCGGGTTCAGGGCTGCCGAATACAATGAGCAGTTCTTC. The encoded protein is CASTGFRAAEYNEQFF.

The chain couples TRBV27 to TRBJ2-1; TRBD2 agrees at 8 bases. CDR1 MNHEY and CDR2 SMNVEV come from the germline V gene (reference sequence). The CDR3 contains 17 residues. V was clipped by 2 bases and J by 5 bases; unmatched bases: 11. CDR3 protein: CASSLAGGPQTNNEQFF. As DNA, the CDR3 is TGTGCCAGCAGTTTAGCGGGAGGACCCCAAACCAACAATGAGCAGTTCTTC.

This rearrangement joins TRBV4-2 to TRBJ1-6; no clear D. Trimming stripped 1 base from V and 8 bases from J, with 9 bases between. CDR3 length: 14 residues. Germline loops: CDR1 LGHNA, CDR2 YNFKEQ. The CDR3 loop is CASSQVDLDSPLHF. DNA for the CDR3: TGTGCCAGCAGCCAAGTGGACCTGGATTCACCCCTCCACTTT.

The chain recombines TRBV20-1 with TRBJ2-1, with 12 bases aligning to TRBD2. Germline assignment: CDR1 DFQATT and CDR2 SNEGSKA (reference sequence). The CDR3 has 14 residues. V lost 6 bases, J lost 3 bases, and 3 bases stayed unmatched. CDR3 protein: CSAPGLAGYNEQFF. CDR3 coding DNA: TGCAGTGCGCCGGGACTAGCGGGCTACAATGAGCAGTTCTTC.

The V and J genes are TRBV20-1 and TRBJ2-5; no firm D call. This CDR3 contains 14 residues. Deletions cut 0 bases from V and 5 bases from J, with 13 bases between. Germline assignment: CDR1 DFQATT and CDR2 SNEGSKA (reference sequence). The CDR3: CSARDLRASETQYF. For the CDR3, the DNA is TGCAGTGCTAGAGATTTAAGGGCTTCGGAGACCCAGTACTTC.

The chain employs TRBV7-9 and TRBJ2-1, with D possibly being TRBD2 (5 bases). Trimming cost V 5 bases and J 0 bases, with 14 bases left between them. CDR3 length equals 16 residues. Germline-derived CDR1 and CDR2 are SEHNR and FQNEAQ (reference sequence). This CDR3 reads CASSPKREDSYNEQFF. Written as DNA, the CDR3 is TGTGCCAGCAGCCCCAAGAGGGAAGACTCCTACAATGAGCAGTTCTTC.

The chain is built from TRBV7-9 and TRBJ1-2; 8 bases align to TRBD1. The V segment lost 4 bases and the J segment 6 bases; nucleotides outside the gene matches: 16. Germline CDR1 and CDR2: SEHNR and FQNEAQ (reference sequence). This CDR3 is built from 17 residues. For the CDR3, the DNA is TGTGCCAGCAGCTCGGGACAGGAGCGCGACCCCCTTCATGGCTACACCTTC. This sequence encodes CASSSGQERDPLHGYTF.

The chain employs TRBV2 and TRBJ2-5; possible D gene TRBD1, 5 bases. The CDR3 consists of 14 residues. V was pared by 6 bases and J by 2 bases, with 13 bases between. Germline V gene data show CDR1 as SNHLY and CDR2 as FYNNEI. The CDR3 nucleotides read TGTGCCAGCAGCGGACAAGGGTATCAAGAGACCCAGTACTTC. It is translated as CASSGQGYQETQYF. Full variable domain (missing parts from reference TRBV2 and TRBJ2-5): EPEVTQTPSHQVTQMGQEVILRCVPISNHLYFYWYRQILGQKVEFLVSFYNNEISEKSEIFDDQFSVERPDGSNFTLKIRSTKLEDSAMYFCASSGQGYQETQYFGPGTRLLVL.

This chain joins TRBV4-1 and TRBJ1-1; D is unresolved. Germline assignment: CDR1 MGHRA and CDR2 YSYEKL. Deletions cut 1 base from V and 8 bases from J, with 17 bases between. The CDR3 extends over 15 amino acids. The CDR3 coding sequence is TGCGCCAGCAGCCAAGTACGGTGGAACACCGGGGAAGCTTTCTTT. This sequence encodes CASSQVRWNTGEAFF.

Remarks on this clonotype: A much larger clonotype is one base distant, so this may be a read error. The chain combines TRBV7-2 with TRBJ2-7; weak D call: TRBD1 (5 bases). Deletions cut 5 bases from V and 2 bases from J, with 7 bases between. The germline CDR1 and CDR2 sequences are SGHTA and FQGNSA. The CDR3 totals 12 residues. Here the CDR3 DNA reads TGTGCCAGCAGCCAACAGGCCTACGAGCAGTACTTC. This gives the protein CASSQQAYEQYF. Combining the CDR3 with reference TRBV7-2 and TRBJ2-7 gives the whole variable domain GAGVSQSPSNKVTEKGKDVELRCDPISGHTALYWYRQSLGQGLEFLIYFQGNSAPDKSGLPSDRFSAERTGGSVSTLTIQRTQQEDSAVYLCASSQQAYEQYFGPGTRLTVT.

The rearrangement links TRBV2 to TRBJ2-5, with 13 bases that match TRBD2. The CDR3 is 15 residues long. Trimming at V came to 5 bases and at J to 11 bases, leaving 11 bases not matched to a gene. Per germline, CDR1 SNHLY and CDR2 FYNNEI. The CDR3 sequence is CASSPGLAGVDEQYF. CDR3 in DNA: TGTGCCAGCAGTCCTGGACTAGCGGGAGTGGATGAGCAGTACTTC.

The J gene is TRBJ2-7, the V gene TRBV6-5; 8 bases align to TRBD2. Losses at the gene ends were 6 bases for V and 3 bases for J; bases not matched to a gene: 4. Germline values: CDR1 MNHEY, CDR2 SVGAGI. The CDR3 is made up of 13 amino acids. The CDR3 protein is CASRTGGRYEQYF. The CDR3 DNA sequence: TGTGCCAGCAGAACGGGGGGGCGCTACGAGCAGTACTTC.

A note on this clonotype: Without the conserved terminal phenylalanine or tryptophan, this CDR3 likely stems from a read error. The chain is built from TRBV20-1 and TRBJ2-7, with 9 bases identical to TRBD1. The CDR3 has 19 amino acids. With 1 base clipped from V and 0 bases from J, the junction kept 16 bases outside the gene matches. The germline CDR1 and CDR2 sequences are DFQATT and SNEGSKA (reference sequence). The CDR3 loop is CSARGSGTGPYLGSYEQYL. The CDR3 bases are TGCAGTGCTAGAGGCTCCGGGACAGGGCCTTATTTGGGCTCCTACGAGCAGTACCTC.